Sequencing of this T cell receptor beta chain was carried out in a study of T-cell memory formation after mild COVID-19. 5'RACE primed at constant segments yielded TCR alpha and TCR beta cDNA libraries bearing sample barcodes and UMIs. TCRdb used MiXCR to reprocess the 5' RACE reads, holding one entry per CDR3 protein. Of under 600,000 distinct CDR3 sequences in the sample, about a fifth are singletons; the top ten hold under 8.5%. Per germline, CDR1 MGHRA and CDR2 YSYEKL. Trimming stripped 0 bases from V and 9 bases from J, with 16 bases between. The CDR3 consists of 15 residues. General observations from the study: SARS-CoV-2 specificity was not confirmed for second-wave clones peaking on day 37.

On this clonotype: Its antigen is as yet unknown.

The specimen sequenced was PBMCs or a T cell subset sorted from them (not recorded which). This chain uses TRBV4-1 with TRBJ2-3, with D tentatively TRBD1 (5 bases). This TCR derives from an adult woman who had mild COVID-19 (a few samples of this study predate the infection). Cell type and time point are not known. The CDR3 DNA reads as TGCGCCAGCAGCCAAGAGACTGGACAATTGGGCACGCAGTATTTT. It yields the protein CASSQETGQLGTQYF.